This entry is about one T cell receptor (beta chain). Its antigen is still unknown. Per-base qualities were not stored, and no clone one base away is much larger. V drops 6 bases and J drops 4 bases, leaving 16 bases in between. Spanning cysteine to phenylalanine, the CDR3 consists of 16 amino acids. Only the CDR3 DNA is retained, 48 bases long and in frame from the first base. CDR1 and CDR2 (MDHEN, SYDVKM) derive from the germline V gene. The CDR3 regions of human TCRbeta chains were analyzed by immunosequencing. Processing in the source paper ran as follows. Repertoire TCRs were matched against a reference library of SARS-CoV-2-specific TCRs generated with the MIRA antigen-specificity platform. Breadth meant the fraction of unique TCRs that were SARS-CoV-2-associated, whereas depth meant the fraction of total T cells that were SARS-CoV-2-associated. Using the MIRA data, every spike-specific TCR was mapped to the spike region that the TCR reacted to and assigned to either a CD4 or a CD8 class. Log10-transformed breadth and depth values were compared by one-way ANOVA with Sidak's multiple comparisons tests. The source is immuneACCESS, and TCRdb retained only in-frame sequences with V and J called. Part of the clones is not carried over; for the studies checked, unresolved V genes explain less than half of this, and the remainder is unexplained. That table furnishes V, J and clone size, whereas the DNA furnished D and trimming. Recorded for this sample are about 150,000 clones; 92% of them occurred a single time. The ten biggest clones cover about 3.6% of the sample.

These data are taken from a study of T cell responses to AZD1222 COVID-19 vaccine (dated by TCRdb to the early 2020s). In the study overall: A total of 233 trial participants underwent TCR sequencing, of whom roughly 210 had received two doses of AZD1222 and some 25 had received two doses of the MenACWY control vaccine. Trial participants were enrolled into age subgroups of 18-55, 56-69 and 70-plus years, which contained about 150, 28 and 57 TCR-sequenced participants, respectively.

The sample's time point label, in plain terms: about 28 days (+/-7) after the second vaccine dose. Because spike-specific TCR depth and breadth did not differ between the two schedules, AZD1222 recipients who got a second dose at roughly 4 weeks were pooled with those who got a second dose at roughly 12 weeks. Vaccinee samples came from UK trials COV001 and COV002, including a single-blind randomized controlled phase 2/3 trial of AZD1222 (ChAdOx1 nCoV-19) in healthy adults. For TCRbeta chain sequencing, PBMC samples from trial participants were taken at day 0 and at day 28 after the second dose. Overall results and qualifications from the work: Epitopes outside the regions mutated in the B.1.351 and B.1.1.7 variants were reportedly recognized by nearly half of the unique spike-specific TCRs. Conclusions about previously exposed vaccinees are limited, since just a handful of AZD1222 recipients were seropositive for SARS-CoV-2 at baseline. Vaccine-associated CD4 TCRs spanned the whole spike protein, with dominant responses in regions 160-218 and 743-854. In the small 56-69-year group, the increase in depth fell short of significance, most likely because of low power. Because no day 14 peak-response samples were available, the repertoires could be characterized only after the peak T cell response. After two AZD1222 doses, both the breadth and the depth of spike-specific TCRs were significantly higher than at day 0 and than in MenACWY recipients. Most participants were white British and females outnumbered males, and the authors suggested that clonal diversity may have been underestimated.

The rearranged segments are TRBV28 and TRBJ1-6; TRBD1 is perhaps the D gene, given 6 matching bases. The material was peripheral blood, obtained 28 days after the second AZD1222 dose. This TCR was sampled from an adult who received the AZD1222 COVID-19 vaccine. The nucleotide sequence is TGTGCCAGCAGCCGGGACATCAAGAATTATAATTCACCCCTCCACTTT. Translated, this is CASSRDIKNYNSPLHF. With all but the CDR3 taken from the reference TRBV28 and TRBJ1-6 genes, the full variable domain is: DVKVTQSSRYLVKRTGEKVFLECVQDMDHENMFWYRQDPGLGLRLIYFSYDVKMKEKGDIPEGYSVSREKKERFSLILESASTNQTSMYLCASSRDIKNYNSPLHFGNGTRLTVT.